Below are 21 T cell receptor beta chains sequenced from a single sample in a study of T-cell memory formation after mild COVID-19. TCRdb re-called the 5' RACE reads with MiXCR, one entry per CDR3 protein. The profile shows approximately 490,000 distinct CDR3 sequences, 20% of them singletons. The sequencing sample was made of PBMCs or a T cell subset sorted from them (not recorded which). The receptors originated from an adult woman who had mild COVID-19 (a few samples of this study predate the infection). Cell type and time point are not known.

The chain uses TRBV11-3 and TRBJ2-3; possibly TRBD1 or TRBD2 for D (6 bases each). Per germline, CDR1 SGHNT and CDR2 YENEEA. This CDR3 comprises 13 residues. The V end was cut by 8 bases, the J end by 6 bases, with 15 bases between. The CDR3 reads CASASRGADTQYF. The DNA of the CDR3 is TGTGCCAGCGCCTCGAGGGGGGCGGATACGCAGTATTTT. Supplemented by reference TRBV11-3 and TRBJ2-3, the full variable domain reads EAGVVQSPRYKIIEKKQPVAFWCNPISGHNTLYWYLQNLGQGPELLIRYENEEAVDDSQLPKDRFSAERLKGVDSTLKIQPAELGDSAVYLCASASRGADTQYFGPGTRLTVL.

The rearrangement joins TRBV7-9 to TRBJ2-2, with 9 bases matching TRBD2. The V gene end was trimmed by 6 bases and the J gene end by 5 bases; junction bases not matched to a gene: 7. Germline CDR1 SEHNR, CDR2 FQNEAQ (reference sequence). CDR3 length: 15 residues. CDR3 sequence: CASSRGTSSTGELFF. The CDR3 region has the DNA TGTGCCAGCAGTCGGGGGACTAGCTCGACCGGGGAGCTGTTTTTT.

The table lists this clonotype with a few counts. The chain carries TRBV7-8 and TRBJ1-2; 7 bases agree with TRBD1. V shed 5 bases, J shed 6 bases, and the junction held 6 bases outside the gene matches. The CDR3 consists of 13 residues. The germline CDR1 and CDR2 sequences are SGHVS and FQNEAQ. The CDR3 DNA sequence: TGTGCCAGCAGCCACGGACAGGTTGATGGCTACACCTTC. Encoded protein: CASSHGQVDGYTF.

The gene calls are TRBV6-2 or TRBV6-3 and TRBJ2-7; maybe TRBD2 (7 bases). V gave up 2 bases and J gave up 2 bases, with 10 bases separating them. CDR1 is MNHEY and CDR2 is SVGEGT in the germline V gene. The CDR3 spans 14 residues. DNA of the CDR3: TGTGCCAGCAGTTACGGGGGGGCGACCTACGAGCAGTACTTC. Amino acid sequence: CASSYGGATYEQYF.

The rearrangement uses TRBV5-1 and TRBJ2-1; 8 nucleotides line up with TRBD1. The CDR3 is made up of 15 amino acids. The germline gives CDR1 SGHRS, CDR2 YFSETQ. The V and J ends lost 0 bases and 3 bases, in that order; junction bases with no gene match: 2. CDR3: CASSLGTGFYNEQFF. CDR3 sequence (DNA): TGCGCCAGCAGCTTGGGGACAGGGTTCTACAATGAGCAGTTCTTC.

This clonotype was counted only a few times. The CDR3 bases are TGTGCCAGCAGCGAGGGACTGTCTATGGACGAGCAGTACTTC. It yields the protein CASSEGLSMDEQYF. The rearrangement uses TRBV9 and TRBJ2-7; tentatively, D is TRBD2 (6 bases). In germline, CDR1 is SGDLS, CDR2 YYNGEE. CDR3 length: 14 residues. Trimming took 3 bases from V and 5 from J, leaving 15 bases between them. Combining the CDR3 with reference TRBV9 and TRBJ2-7 gives the whole variable domain DSGVTQTPKHLITATGQRVTLRCSPRSGDLSVYWYQQSLDQGLQFLIQYYNGEERAKGNILERFSAQQFPDLHSELNLSSLELGDSALYFCASSEGLSMDEQYFGPGTRLTVT.

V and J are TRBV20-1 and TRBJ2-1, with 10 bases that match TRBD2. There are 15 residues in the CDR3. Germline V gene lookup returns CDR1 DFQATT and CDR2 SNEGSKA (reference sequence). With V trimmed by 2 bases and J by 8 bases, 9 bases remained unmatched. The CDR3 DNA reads TGCAGTGCTAGACCCACTAGCGGGAAGAGCTATGAGCAGTTCTTC. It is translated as CSARPTSGKSYEQFF.

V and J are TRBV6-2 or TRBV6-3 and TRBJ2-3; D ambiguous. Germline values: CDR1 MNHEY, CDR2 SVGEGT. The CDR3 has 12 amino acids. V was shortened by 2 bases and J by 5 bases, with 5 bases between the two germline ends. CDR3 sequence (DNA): TGTGCCAGCAGTTACCGAAGAGATACGCAGTATTTT. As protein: CASSYRRDTQYF.

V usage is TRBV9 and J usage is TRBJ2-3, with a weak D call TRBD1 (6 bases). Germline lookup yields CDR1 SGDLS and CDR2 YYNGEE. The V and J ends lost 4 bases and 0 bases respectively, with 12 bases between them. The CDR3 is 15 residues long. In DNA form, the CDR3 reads TGTGCCAGCAGCCCAGGGGTAGTTAGCACAGATACGCAGTATTTT. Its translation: CASSPGVVSTDTQYF.

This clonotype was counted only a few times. DNA for the CDR3: TGTGCCAGCAGCGTACCCAGCGGGGGGGGTCATTTCACAGATACGCAGTATTTT. It yields the protein CASSVPSGGGHFTDTQYF. The genes are TRBV9 and TRBJ2-3, with 10 nucleotides matching TRBD2. The germline gives CDR1 SGDLS, CDR2 YYNGEE. The CDR3 contains 18 residues. With V trimmed by 1 base and J by 2 bases, 10 bases remained unmatched.

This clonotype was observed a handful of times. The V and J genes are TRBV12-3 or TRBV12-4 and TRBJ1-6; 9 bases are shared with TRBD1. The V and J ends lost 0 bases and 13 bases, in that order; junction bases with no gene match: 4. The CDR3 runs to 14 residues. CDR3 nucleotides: TGTGCCAGCAGTTTAGCGGACAGGGGAACGCCCCTCCACTTT. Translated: CASSLADRGTPLHF.

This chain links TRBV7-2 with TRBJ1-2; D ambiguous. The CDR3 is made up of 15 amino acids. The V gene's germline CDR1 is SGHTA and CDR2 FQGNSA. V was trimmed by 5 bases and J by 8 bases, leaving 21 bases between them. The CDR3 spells CASSPRGRDARGYTF. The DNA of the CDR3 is TGTGCCAGCAGCCCGCGTGGACGTGATGCGCGGGGCTACACCTTC.

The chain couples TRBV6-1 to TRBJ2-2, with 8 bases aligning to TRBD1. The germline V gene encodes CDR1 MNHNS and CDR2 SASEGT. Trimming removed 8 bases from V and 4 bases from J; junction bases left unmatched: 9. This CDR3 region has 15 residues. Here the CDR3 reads CASGRTGIATGELFF. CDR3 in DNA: TGTGCCAGCGGTCGGACAGGGATTGCCACCGGGGAGCTGTTTTTT.

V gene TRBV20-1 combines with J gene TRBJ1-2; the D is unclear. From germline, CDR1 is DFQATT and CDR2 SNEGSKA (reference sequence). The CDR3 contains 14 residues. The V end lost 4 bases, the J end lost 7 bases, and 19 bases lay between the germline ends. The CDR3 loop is CSAKTGPDFSGYTF. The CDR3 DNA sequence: TGCAGTGCTAAAACCGGGCCAGACTTCTCTGGCTACACCTTC.

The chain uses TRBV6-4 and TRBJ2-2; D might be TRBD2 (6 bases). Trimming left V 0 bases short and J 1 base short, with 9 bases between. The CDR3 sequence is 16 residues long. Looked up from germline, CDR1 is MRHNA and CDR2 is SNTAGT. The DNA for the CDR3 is TGTGCCAGCAGTGACTCGGGTAGCGGGAACACCGGGGAGCTGTTTTTT. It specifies CASSDSGSGNTGELFF.

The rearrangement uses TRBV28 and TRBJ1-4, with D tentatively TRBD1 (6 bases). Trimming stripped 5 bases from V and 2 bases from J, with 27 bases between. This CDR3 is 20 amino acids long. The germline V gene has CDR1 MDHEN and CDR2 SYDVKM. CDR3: CASSPPEEGVLVGTNEKLFF. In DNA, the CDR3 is TGTGCCAGCAGTCCCCCGGAGGAGGGGGTCCTGGTGGGCACTAATGAAAAACTGTTTTTT.

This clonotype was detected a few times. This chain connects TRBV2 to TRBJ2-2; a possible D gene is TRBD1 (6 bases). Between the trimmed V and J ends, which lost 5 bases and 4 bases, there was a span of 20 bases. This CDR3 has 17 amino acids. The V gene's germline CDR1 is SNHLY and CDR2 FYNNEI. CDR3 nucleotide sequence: TGTGCCAGCAGTAGAGATCAGGGGCTCGCTTTCACCGGGGAGCTGTTTTTT. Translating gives CASSRDQGLAFTGELFF.

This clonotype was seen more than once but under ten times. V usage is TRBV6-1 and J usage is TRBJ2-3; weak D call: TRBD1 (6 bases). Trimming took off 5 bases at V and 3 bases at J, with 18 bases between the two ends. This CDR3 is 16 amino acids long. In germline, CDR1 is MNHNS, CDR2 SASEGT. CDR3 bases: TGTGCCAGCAGTAACCGGGACACCCTTGGGACAGATACGCAGTATTTT. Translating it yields CASSNRDTLGTDTQYF.

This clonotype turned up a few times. The CDR3: CASSSLAGVGADTQYF. The CDR3 DNA follows: TGTGCCAGCAGCTCCCTAGCGGGAGTAGGGGCAGATACGCAGTATTTT. V is TRBV7-2 and J is TRBJ2-3; TRBD2 agrees at 10 bases. Germline V gene lookup returns CDR1 SGHTA and CDR2 FQGNSA. V dropped 4 bases and J dropped 4; count of bases not matched to a gene: 8. There are 16 residues in the CDR3.

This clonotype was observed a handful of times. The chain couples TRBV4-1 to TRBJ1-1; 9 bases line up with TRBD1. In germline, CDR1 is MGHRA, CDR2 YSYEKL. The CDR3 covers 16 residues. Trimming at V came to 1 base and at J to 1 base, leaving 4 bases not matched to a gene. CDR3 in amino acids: CASSQVQGAGNTEAFF. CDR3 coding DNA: TGCGCCAGCAGCCAAGTACAGGGGGCAGGGAACACTGAAGCTTTCTTT.

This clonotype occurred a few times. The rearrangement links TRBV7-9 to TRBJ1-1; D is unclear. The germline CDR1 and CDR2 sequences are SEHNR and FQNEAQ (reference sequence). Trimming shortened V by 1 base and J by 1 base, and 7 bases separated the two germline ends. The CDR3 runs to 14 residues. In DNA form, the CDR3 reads TGTGCCAGCAGCTTAGTACTTGAGAACACTGAAGCTTTCTTT. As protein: CASSLVLENTEAFF.